This T cell receptor beta chain emerged from a study of control samples from healthy donors and cancer patients. The CDR3 runs 14 residues. V was shortened by 5 bases and J by 3 bases, with 11 bases between the two germline ends. Germline V gene sequence: CDR1 SGHVS, CDR2 FNYEAQ. The repertoire was sequenced with immunoSEQ multiplex PCR; TCRdb's copy has only in-frame clones and lacks some. This sample's table reports some 180,000 clones. The chain recombines TRBV7-6 with TRBJ1-5, with D uncertain. The sample comprised blood. The clonotype was recovered from a woman in her twenties or thirties in good health. CDR3 in DNA: TGTGCCAGCAGCCTTGACGGCCCCAATCAGCCCCAGCATTTT. Its translation is CASSLDGPNQPQHF.